This T cell receptor beta chain was identified during a study of blood T cell repertoires in COVID-19. J was trimmed by 2 bases and V by 2 bases; bases with no gene match: 2. The V gene's germline CDR1 is SGDLS and CDR2 YYNGEE. The CDR3 is 15 amino acids. TCRdb's table, derived via immunoSEQ multiplex PCR, lists solely in-frame clones and lacks some. The repertoire holds roughly 200,000 clones, with 85% to 90% as singletons. The chain joins TRBV9 to TRBJ2-5; 11 bases align to TRBD2. Sequences were obtained from PBMCs or T cells enriched from blood (not recorded which). This clonotype originated in a woman aged 40 to 55 in a cohort exposed to, infected with or recovered from COVID-19 (not recorded which). The CDR3 here is CASSVSGRGQETQYF. The CDR3 nucleotides read TGTGCCAGCAGCGTTAGCGGGAGGGGTCAAGAGACCCAGTACTTC.